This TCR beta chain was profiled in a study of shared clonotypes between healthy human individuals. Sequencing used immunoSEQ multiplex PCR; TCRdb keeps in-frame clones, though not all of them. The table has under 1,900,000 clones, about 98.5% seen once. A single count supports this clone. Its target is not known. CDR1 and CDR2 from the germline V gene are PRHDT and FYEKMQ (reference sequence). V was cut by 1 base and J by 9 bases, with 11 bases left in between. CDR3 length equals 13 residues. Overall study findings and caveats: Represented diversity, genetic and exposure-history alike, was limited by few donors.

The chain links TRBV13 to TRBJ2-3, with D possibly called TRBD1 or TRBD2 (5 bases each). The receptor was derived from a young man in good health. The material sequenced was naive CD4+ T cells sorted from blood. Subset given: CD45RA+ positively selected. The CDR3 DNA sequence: TGTGCCAGCAGCTTAGCCCCCAGGGAGACGCAGTATTTT. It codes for CASSLAPRETQYF.